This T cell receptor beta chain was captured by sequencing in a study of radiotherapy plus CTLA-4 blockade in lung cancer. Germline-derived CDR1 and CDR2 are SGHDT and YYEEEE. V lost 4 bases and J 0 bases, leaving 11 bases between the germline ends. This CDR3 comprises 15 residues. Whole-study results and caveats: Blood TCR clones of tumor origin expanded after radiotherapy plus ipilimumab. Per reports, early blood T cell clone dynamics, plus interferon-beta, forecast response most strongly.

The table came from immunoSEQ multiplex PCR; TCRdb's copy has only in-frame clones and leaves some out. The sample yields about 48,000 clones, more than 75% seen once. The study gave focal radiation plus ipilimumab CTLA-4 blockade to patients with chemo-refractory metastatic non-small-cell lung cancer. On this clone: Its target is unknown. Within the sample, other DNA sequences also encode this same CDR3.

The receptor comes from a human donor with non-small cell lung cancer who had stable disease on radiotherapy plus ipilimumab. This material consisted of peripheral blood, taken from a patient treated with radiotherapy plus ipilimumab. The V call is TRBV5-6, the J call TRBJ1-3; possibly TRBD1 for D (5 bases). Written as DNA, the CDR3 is TGTGCCAGCAGCCCGGGGGGAGGCTCTGGAAACACCATATATTTT. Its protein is CASSPGGGSGNTIYF.